Listed below are T cell receptor beta chains from one sample, sequenced in a study of OX40 agonist ivuxolimab in advanced cancers. Libraries were prepared by immunoSEQ multiplex PCR; TCRdb keeps only in-frame clonotypes and omits some of them. Among some 43,000 clones, roughly 89% were seen once, and the ten largest hold about a tenth. The specimen was CD4+ or CD8+ T cells sorted from blood, collected in a trial of the OX40 agonist ivuxolimab. The receptors derive from an adult with an advanced solid tumor such as melanoma, head and neck, liver or kidney cancer. Each CDR3 is given with its conserved first and last residue. A D gene is named only where the DNA matches it firmly.

j_call d_call v_call cdr3_aa
TRBJ1-5 . TRBV30 CAWSVLGVGRGNQPQHF
TRBJ2-3 . TRBV6-5 CASSYSTRADTQYF
TRBJ2-2 TRBD2 TRBV19 CAGRTSPNTGELFF
TRBJ1-1 . TRBV29-1 CSLRMNTEAFF
TRBJ2-3 . TRBV30 CAWSALIGRGTDTQYF
TRBJ2-5 TRBD1 TRBV28 CASSSYPGQEETQYF
TRBJ2-4 . TRBV19 CASSTPGTLAKNIQYF
TRBJ2-1 TRBD1 TRBV25-1 CASSFLGGQGTNEQFF
TRBJ2-7 . TRBV12-2 CASRSIRVIYEQYF
TRBJ2-7 TRBD1 TRBV10-3 CAISESETGKTTYEQYF